This T cell receptor beta chain was observed in a study of blood T cell repertoires in COVID-19. In the authors' methods: Scientists estimated how many nucleated cells there were by amplifying reference gene primers. The repertoire was sequenced with immunoSEQ multiplex PCR; TCRdb's copy has only in-frame clones and lacks some. V, J and clone size are taken as reported in that table, and D and trimming were inferred from the DNA itself. This table holds about 65,000 clones, around four fifths found once. This CDR3 has 16 amino acids. Germline lookup yields CDR1 SGHRS and CDR2 YFSETQ. V lost 4 bases to trimming and J lost 5 bases; unmatched junction nucleotides: 10.

The sequence was obtained from a man of 80 years or more with acute or convalescent COVID-19. Source material: peripheral blood. The chain recombines TRBV5-1 with TRBJ2-1; TRBD1 aligns across 9 bases. This CDR3 is CASSPGDRVPNNEQFF. The CDR3 DNA reads as TGCGCCAGCAGCCCGGGGGACAGGGTCCCTAACAATGAGCAGTTCTTC.